The present T cell receptor (beta chain) was sequenced within a study of shared clonotypes between healthy human individuals. This table comes from immunoSEQ multiplex PCR, and its TCRdb copy is limited to in-frame clones, with some not included. The sample consists of some 690,000 clones, about 90% of them appearing once. The CDR3 covers 15 residues. The V end was cut by 0 bases, the J end by 5 bases, with 15 bases between. Germline lookup yields CDR1 SGDLS and CDR2 YYNGEE. The sequence was collected from a man younger than 35 in good health. Some clones in this sample may be carry-over from other donors' samples. The sample was memory CD8+ T cells from PBMCs. Subset reported: CD45RO+ cells pooled with CCR7-negative TemRA cells. This rearrangement joins TRBV9 to TRBJ2-7; possible D gene TRBD2, 6 bases. The CDR3 bases are TGTGCCAGCAGCGTAGATTCTAGCGACCCACACGAGCAGTACTTC. Translation: CASSVDSSDPHEQYF.